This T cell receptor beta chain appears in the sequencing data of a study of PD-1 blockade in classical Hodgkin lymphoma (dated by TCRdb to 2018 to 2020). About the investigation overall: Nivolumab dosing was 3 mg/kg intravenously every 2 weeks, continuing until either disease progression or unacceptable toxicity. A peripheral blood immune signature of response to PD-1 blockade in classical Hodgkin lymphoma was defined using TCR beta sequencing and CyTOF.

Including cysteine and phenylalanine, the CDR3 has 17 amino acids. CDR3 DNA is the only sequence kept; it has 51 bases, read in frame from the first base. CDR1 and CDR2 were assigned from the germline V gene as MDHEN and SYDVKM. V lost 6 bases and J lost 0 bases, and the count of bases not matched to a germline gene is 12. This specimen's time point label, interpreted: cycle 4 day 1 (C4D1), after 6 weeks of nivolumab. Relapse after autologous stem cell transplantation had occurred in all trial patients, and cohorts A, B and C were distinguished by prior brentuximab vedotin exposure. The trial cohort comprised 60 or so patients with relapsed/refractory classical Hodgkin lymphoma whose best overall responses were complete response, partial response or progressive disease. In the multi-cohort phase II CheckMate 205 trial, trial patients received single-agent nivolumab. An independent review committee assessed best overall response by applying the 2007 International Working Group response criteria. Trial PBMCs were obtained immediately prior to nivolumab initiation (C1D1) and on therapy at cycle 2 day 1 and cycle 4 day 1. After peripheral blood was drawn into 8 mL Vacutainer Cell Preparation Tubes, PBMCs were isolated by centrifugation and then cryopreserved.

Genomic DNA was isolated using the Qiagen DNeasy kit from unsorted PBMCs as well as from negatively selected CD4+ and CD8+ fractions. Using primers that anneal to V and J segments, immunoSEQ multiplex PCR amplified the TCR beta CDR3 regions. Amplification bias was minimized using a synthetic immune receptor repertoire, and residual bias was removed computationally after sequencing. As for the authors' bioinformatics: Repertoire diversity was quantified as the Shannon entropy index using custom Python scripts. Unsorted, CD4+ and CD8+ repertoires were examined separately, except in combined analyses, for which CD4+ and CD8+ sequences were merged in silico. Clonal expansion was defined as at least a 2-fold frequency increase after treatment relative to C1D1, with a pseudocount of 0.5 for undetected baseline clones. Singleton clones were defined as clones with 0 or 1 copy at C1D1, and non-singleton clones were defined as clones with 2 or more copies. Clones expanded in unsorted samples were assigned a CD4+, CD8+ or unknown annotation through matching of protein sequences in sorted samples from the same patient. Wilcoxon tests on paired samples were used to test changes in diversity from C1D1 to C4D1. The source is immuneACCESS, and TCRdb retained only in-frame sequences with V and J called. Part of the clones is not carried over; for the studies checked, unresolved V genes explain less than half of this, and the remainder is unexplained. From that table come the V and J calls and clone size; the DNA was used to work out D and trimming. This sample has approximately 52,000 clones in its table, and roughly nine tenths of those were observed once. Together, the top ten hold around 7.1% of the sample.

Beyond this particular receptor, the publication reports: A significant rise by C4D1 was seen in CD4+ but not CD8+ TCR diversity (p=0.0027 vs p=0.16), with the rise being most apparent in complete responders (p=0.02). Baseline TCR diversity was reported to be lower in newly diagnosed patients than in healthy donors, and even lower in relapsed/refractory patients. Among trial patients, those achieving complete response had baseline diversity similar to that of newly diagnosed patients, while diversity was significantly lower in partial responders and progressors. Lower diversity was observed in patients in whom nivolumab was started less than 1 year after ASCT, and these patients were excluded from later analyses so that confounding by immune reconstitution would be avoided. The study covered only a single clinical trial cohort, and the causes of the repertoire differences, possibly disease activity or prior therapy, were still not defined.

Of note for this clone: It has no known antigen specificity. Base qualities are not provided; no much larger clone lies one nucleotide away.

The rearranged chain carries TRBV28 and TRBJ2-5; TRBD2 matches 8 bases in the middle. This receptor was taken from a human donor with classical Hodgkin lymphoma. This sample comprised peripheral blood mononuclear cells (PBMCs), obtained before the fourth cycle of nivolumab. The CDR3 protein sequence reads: CASSQRGGLSYQETQYF. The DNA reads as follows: TGTGCCAGCAGCCAACGGGGGGGCTTGTCTTACCAAGAGACCCAGTACTTC.